Here is one T cell receptor (beta chain) with its context. The antigen is undetermined. This sample is drawn from a study of shared clonotypes between healthy human individuals. Study-level information: Each donor's CD8 memory used one plate, CD8 naive two, each CD4 subset three.

Generated by immunoSEQ multiplex PCR, the TCRdb table keeps only in-frame clones and is missing some. The sample yields hundreds of thousands of clones, 90% to 97% seen once. Selected positively for CCR7 and CD45RO-negative, naive CD8 cells excluded terminally differentiated effector memory CD45RA+ cells. Donors were Caucasian adults residing in Nashville, Tennessee, USA. CDR3 length: 13 residues. Per germline, CDR1 SGHTS and CDR2 YDEGEE. The V gene lost 4 bases and the J gene lost 4 bases, with 11 bases spanning the gap. General study findings and limits: Several donors held about 5.1% of naive CD4 clonotypes in common. Generation of non-shared clonotypes was less probable than generation of clonotypes shared by all four donors.

This receptor was obtained from a woman aged 30 to 39 in good health. Sequencing was carried out using naive CD8+ T cells sorted from blood. The chain combines TRBV5-8 with TRBJ1-2; D gene unclear. This chain's CDR3 is CASSPTDFYGYTF. The CDR3 coding sequence is TGTGCCAGCAGCCCGACCGACTTCTATGGCTACACCTTC.